This T cell receptor (beta chain) is from a study of T cell responses to AZD1222 COVID-19 vaccine. Study conclusions and caveats: Increased Spike-specific TCR breadth and depth were observed after two AZD1222 doses.

Sequencing was performed with immunoSEQ multiplex PCR; in TCRdb, only in-frame clones are kept and a portion is missing. Of 170,000 or so clones in the sample, just over 85% were seen once. A remark on this clone: What it binds is not known.

This sequence was found in an adult who received the AZD1222 COVID-19 vaccine. The sequencing here drew on peripheral blood, taken 28 days after the second AZD1222 dose.

CDR3 residues: CATSTLNTEAFF. The CDR3 DNA is TGTGCCACCAGCACGCTGAACACTGAAGCTTTCTTT. This chain connects TRBV15 to TRBJ1-1; D not resolved. Trimming took 4 bases from V and 0 from J, leaving 3 bases between them. The germline gives CDR1 LNHNV, CDR2 YYDKDF (reference sequence). The CDR3 loop spans 12 amino acids.